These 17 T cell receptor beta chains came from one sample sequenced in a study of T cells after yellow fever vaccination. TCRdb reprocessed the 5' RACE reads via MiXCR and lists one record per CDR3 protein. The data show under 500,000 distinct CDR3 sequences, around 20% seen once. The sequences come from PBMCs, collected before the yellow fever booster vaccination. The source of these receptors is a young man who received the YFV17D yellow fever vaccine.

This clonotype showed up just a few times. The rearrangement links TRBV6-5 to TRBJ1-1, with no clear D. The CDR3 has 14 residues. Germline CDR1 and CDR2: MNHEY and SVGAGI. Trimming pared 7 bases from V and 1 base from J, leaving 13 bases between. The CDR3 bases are TGTGCCAGCAAGGGCAGCGTATCGAACACTGAAGCTTTCTTT. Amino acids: CASKGSVSNTEAFF.

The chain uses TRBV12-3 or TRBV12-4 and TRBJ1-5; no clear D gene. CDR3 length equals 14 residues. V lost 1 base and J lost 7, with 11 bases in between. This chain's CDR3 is CASSLVPAEQPQHF. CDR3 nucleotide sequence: TGTGCCAGCAGTTTAGTCCCGGCGGAACAGCCCCAGCATTTT.

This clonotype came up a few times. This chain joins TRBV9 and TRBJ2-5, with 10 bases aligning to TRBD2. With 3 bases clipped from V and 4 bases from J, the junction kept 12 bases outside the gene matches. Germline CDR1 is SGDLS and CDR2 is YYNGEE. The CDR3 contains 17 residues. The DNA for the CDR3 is TGTGCCAGCAGCGAGGACTGGAAGCGGGGGGGCCCAGAGACCCAGTACTTC. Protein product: CASSEDWKRGGPETQYF. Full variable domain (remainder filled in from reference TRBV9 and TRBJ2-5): DSGVTQTPKHLITATGQRVTLRCSPRSGDLSVYWYQQSLDQGLQFLIQYYNGEERAKGNILERFSAQQFPDLHSELNLSSLELGDSALYFCASSEDWKRGGPETQYFGPGTRLLVL.

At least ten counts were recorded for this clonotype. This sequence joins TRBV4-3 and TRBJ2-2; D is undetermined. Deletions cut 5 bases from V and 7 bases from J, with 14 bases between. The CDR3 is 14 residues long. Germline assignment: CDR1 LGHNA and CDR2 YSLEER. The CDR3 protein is CASSSQAGSGELFF. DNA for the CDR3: TGCGCCAGCAGCTCACAAGCAGGAAGCGGGGAGCTGTTTTTT.

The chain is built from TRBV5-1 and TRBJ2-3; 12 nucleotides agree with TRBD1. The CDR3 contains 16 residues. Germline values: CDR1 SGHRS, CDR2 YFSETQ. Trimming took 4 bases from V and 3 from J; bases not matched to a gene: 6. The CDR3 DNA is TGCGCCAGCAGCGGGGGACAGGGGGCTTTGACAGATACGCAGTATTTT. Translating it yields CASSGGQGALTDTQYF.

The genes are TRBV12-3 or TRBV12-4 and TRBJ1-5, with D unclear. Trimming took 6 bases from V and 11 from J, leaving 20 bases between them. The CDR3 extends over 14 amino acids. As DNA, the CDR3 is TGTGCCAGCAGCTCGGCAGCCCCCGCCACGGCCCAGCATTTT. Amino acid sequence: CASSSAAPATAQHF.

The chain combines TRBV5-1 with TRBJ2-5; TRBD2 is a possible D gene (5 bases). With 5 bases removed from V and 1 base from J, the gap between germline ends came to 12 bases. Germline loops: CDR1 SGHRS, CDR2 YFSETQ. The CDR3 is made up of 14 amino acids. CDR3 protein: CASRTGVGQETQYF. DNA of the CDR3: TGCGCCAGCAGGACCGGGGTTGGCCAAGAGACCCAGTACTTC.

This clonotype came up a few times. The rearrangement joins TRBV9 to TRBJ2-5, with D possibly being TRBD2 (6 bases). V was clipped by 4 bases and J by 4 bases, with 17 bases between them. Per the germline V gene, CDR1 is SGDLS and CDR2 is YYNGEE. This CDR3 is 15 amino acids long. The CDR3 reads CASSLHPSGGETQYF. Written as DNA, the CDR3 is TGTGCCAGCAGCCTCCATCCCTCCGGGGGAGAGACCCAGTACTTC.

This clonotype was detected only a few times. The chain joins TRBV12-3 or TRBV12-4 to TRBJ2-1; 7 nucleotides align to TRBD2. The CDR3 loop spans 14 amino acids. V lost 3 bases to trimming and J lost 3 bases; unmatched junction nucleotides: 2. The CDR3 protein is CASSFASGYNEQFF. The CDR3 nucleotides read TGTGCCAGCAGTTTTGCTAGCGGCTACAATGAGCAGTTCTTC.

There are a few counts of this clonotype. For the CDR3, the DNA is TGTGCCATCAGTGAGTCCGACTACAATGAGCAGTTCTTC. Its translation is CAISESDYNEQFF. The chain carries TRBV10-3 and TRBJ2-1; D is undetermined. In germline, CDR1 is ENHRY, CDR2 SYGVKD. The CDR3 length is 13 residues. Deletions cut 0 bases from V and 3 bases from J, with 3 bases between.

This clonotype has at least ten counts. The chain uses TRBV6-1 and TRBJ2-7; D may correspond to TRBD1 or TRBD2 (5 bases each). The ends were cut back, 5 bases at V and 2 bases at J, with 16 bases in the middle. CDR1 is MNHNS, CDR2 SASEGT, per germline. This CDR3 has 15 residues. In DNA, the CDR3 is TGTGCCAGCAGTAACCCCCGGGACGGACCCTACGAGCAGTACTTC. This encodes CASSNPRDGPYEQYF.

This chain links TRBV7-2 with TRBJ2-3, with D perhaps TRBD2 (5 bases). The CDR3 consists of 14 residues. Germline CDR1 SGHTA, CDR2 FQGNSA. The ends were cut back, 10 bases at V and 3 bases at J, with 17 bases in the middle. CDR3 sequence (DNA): TGTGCCACTCGAGGGCTTACTGGGACAGATACGCAGTATTTT. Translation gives CATRGLTGTDTQYF.

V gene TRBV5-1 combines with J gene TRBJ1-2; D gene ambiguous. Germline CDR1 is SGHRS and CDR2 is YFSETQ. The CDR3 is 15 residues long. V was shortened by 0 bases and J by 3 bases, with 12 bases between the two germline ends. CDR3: CASSLEAGPYYGYTF. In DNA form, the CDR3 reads TGCGCCAGCAGCTTGGAAGCAGGTCCCTACTATGGCTACACCTTC. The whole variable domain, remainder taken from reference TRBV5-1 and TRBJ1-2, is KAGVTQTPRYLIKTRGQQVTLSCSPISGHRSVSWYQQTPGQGLQFLFEYFSETQRNKGNFPGRFSGRQFSNSRSEMNVSTLELGDSALYLCASSLEAGPYYGYTFGSGTRLTVV.

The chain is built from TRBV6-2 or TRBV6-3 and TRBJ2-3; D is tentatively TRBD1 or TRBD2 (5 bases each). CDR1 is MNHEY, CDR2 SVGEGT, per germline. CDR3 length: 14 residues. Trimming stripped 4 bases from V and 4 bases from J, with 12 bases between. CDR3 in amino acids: CASSWGPPPDTQYF. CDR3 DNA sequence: TGTGCCAGCAGTTGGGGACCTCCTCCAGATACGCAGTATTTT.

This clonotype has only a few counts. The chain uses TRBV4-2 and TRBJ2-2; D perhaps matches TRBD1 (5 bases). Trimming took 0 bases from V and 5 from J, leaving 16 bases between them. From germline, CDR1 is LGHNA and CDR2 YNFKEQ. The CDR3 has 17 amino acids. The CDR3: CASSQDRGRDRTGELFF. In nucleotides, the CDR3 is TGTGCCAGCAGCCAAGATCGCGGCAGGGATCGAACCGGGGAGCTGTTTTTT.

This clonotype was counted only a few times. The CDR3 reads CASSHSGELGYTF. The DNA for the CDR3 is TGCGCCAGCAGCCACTCAGGGGAACTTGGCTACACCTTC. The chain has TRBV4-3 and TRBJ1-2, with a possible D match to TRBD1 (6 bases). Per the germline V gene, CDR1 is LGHNA and CDR2 is YSLEER. Trimming took 3 bases from V and 7 from J, leaving 12 bases between them. The CDR3 is made up of 13 amino acids.

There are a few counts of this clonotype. The CDR3 loop is CASSYTRNTEAFF. The CDR3 DNA is TGTGCCAGCAGCTACACACGGAACACTGAAGCTTTCTTT. V and J are TRBV5-5 and TRBJ1-1, with D hard to call. Germline V gives CDR1 SGHKS, CDR2 YYEKEE (reference sequence). V was trimmed by 3 bases and J by 1 base, leaving 7 bases between them. This CDR3 spans 13 amino acids. The full variable domain, rest sourced from reference TRBV5-5 and TRBJ1-1, is DAGVTQSPTHLIKTRGQQVTLRCSPISGHKSVSWYQQVLGQGPQFIFQYYEKEERGRGNFPDRFSARQFPNYSSELNVNALLLGDSALYLCASSYTRNTEAFFGQGTRLTVV.